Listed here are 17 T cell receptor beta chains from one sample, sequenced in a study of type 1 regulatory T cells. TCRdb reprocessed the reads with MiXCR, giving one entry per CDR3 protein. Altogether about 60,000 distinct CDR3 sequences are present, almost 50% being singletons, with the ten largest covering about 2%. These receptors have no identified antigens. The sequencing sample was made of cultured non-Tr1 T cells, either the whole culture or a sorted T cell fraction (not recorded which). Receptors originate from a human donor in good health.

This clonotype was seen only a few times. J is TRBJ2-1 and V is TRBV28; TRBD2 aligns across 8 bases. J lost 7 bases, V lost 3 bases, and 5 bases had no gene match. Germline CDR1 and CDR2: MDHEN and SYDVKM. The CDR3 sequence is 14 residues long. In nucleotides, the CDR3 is TGTGCCAGCAGTTTCGGGGGGGGGCGTAATGAGCAGTTCTTC. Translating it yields CASSFGGGRNEQFF.

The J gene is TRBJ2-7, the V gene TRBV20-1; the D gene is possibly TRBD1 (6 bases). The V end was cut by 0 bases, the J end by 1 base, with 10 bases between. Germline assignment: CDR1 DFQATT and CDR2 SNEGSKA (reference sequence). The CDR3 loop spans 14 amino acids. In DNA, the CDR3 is TGCAGTGCTAGAGATTCAGGACAGTCCTACGAGCAGTACTTC. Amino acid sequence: CSARDSGQSYEQYF.

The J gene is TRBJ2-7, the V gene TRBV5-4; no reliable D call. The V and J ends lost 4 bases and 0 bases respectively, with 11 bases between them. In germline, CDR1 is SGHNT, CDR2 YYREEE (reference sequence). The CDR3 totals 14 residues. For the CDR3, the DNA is TGTGCCAGCAGCCTCGACTCTAACTCCTACGAGCAGTACTTC. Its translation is CASSLDSNSYEQYF.

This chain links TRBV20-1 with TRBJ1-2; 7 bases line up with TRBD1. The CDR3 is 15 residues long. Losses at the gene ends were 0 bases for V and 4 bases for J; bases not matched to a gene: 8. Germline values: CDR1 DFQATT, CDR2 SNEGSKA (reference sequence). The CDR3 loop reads CSARDRRPGGYGYTF. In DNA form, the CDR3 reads TGCAGTGCTAGAGATAGGCGCCCAGGGGGCTATGGCTACACCTTC.

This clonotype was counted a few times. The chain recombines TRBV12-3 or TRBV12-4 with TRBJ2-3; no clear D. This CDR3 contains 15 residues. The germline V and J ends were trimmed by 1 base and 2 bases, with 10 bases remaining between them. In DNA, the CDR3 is TGTGCCAGCAGTTTAGTGAGCAGCCACACAGATACGCAGTATTTT. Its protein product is CASSLVSSHTDTQYF.

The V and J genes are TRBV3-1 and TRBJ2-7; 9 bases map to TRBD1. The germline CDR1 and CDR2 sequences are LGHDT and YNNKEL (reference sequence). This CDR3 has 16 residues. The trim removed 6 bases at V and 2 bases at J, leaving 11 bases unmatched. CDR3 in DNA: TGTGCCAGCAGACCAACGTCCGGGACAGGGACCTACGAGCAGTACTTC. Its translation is CASRPTSGTGTYEQYF.

The CDR3: CASSLEQSTYNEQFF. CDR3 DNA sequence: TGTGCCAGCAGCTTAGAACAGTCTACCTACAATGAGCAGTTCTTC. The chain couples TRBV7-8 to TRBJ2-1; no clear D. Trimming pared 1 base from V and 2 bases from J, leaving 9 bases between. The germline V gene encodes CDR1 SGHVS and CDR2 FQNEAQ. CDR3 length equals 15 residues. Variable domain in full (rest from reference TRBV7-8 and TRBJ2-1): GAGVSQSPRYKVAKRGQDVALRCDPISGHVSLFWYQQALGQGPEFLTYFQNEAQLDKSGLPSDRFFAERPEGSVSTLKIQRTQQEDSAVYLCASSLEQSTYNEQFFGPGTRLTVL.

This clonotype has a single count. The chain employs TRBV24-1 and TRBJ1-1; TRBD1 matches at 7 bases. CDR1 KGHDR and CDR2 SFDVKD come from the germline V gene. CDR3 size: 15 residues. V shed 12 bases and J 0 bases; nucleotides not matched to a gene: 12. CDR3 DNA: TGTGCCCACAGAACACCCGGGACAGTGAACACTGAAGCTTTCTTT. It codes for CAHRTPGTVNTEAFF.

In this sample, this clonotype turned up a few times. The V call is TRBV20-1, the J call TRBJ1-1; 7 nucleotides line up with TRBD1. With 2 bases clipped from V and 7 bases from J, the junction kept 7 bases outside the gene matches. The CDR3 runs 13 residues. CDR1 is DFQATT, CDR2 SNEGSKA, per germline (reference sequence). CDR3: CSARKGAGGEAFF. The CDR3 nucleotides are TGCAGTGCTAGAAAGGGTGCAGGGGGTGAAGCTTTCTTT.

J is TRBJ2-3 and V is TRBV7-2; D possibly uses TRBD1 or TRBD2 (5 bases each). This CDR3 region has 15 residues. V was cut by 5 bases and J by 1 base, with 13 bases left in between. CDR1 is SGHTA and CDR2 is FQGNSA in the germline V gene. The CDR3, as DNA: TGTGCCAGCAGCGCAGAGGGGAAGCGCACAGATACGCAGTATTTT. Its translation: CASSAEGKRTDTQYF.

CDR3 protein: CASSLGGAQMNTEAFF. The CDR3 DNA reads TGCGCCAGCAGCTTGGGAGGGGCCCAAATGAACACTGAAGCTTTCTTT. The gene calls are TRBV5-1 and TRBJ1-1; a possible D gene is TRBD1 (5 bases). This CDR3 comprises 16 residues. Trimming shortened V by 0 bases and J by 0 bases, and 12 bases separated the two germline ends. CDR1 and CDR2 (germline): SGHRS, YFSETQ.

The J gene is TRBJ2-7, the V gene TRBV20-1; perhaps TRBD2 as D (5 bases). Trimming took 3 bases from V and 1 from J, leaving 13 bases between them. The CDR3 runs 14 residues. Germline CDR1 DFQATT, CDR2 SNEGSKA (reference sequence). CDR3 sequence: CSARDFQRSYEQYF. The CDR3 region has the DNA TGCAGTGCTAGGGACTTCCAACGTTCCTACGAGCAGTACTTC.

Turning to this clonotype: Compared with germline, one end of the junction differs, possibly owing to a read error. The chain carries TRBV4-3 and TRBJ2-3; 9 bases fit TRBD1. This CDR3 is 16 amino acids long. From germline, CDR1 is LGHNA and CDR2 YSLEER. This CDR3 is CASGQNRGLGPDTQYF. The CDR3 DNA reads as TGCGCCAGCGGCCAGAACAGGGGGCTAGGGCCAGATACGCAGTATTTT.

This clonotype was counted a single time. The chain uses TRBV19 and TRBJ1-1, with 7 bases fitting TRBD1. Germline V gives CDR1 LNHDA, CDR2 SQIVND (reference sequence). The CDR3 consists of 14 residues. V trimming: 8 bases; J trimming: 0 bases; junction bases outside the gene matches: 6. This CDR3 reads CASLPTGMNTEAFF. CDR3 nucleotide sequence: TGTGCCAGTCTCCCGACAGGGATGAACACTGAAGCTTTCTTT.

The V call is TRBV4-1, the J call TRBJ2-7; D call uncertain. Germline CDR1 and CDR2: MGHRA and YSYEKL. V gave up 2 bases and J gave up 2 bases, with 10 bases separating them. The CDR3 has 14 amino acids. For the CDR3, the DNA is TGCGCCAGCAGCCAACTGAGCACCCCCTACGAGCAGTACTTC. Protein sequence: CASSQLSTPYEQYF.

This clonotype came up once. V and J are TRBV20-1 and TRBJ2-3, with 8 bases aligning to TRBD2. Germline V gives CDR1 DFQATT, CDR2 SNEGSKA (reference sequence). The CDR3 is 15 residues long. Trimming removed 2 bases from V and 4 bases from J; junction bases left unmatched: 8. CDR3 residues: CSARIGGAGADTQYF. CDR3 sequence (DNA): TGCAGTGCTAGAATCGGGGGGGCGGGGGCAGATACGCAGTATTTT.

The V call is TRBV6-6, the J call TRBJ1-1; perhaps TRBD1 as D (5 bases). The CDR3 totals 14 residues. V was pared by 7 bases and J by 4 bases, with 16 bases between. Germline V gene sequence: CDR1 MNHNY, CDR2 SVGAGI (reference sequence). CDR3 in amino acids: CASKERQGGTEAFF. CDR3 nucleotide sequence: TGTGCCAGCAAGGAGAGGCAGGGCGGCACTGAAGCTTTCTTT.